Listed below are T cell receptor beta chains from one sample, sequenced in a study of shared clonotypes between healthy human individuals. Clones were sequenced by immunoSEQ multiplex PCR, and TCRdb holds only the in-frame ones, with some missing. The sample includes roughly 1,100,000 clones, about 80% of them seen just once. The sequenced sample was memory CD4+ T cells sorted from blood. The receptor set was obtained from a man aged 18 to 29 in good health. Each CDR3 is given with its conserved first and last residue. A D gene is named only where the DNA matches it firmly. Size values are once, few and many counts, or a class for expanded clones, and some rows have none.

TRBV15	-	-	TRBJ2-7	TGTGCCACCAGCAGATCGGGCCAATCCTACGAGCAGTACTTC	CATSRSGQSYEQYF
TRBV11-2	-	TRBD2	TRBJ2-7	TGTGCCAGCAGCCCTCGAGGGAGCGTAGCGGGAGCCTCCTACGAGCAGTACTTC	CASSPRGSVAGASYEQYF
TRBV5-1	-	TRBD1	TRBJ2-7	TGCGCCAGCAGCCCTACCGGGACAGTTACCTACGAGCAGTACTTC	CASSPTGTVTYEQYF
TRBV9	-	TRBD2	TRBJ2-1	TGTGCCAGCACCCCCGGGACTAGCGGGGGAAGCAATGAGCAGTTCTTC	CASTPGTSGGSNEQFF
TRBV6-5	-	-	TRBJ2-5	TGTGCCAGCAGTTCTCGTCCTCCACAGGGACGGGAGACCCAGTACTTC	CASSSRPPQGRETQYF
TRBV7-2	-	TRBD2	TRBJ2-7	TGTGCCAGCAGCTCCCCCGAGACTAGCGGGAGCTACGAGCAGTACTTC	CASSSPETSGSYEQYF
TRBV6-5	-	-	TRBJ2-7	TGTGCCAGCAGTTACTCACCAGCACTCCCCTACGAGCAGTACTTC	CASSYSPALPYEQYF
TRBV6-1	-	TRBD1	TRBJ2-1	TGTGCCAGCAGTGAGGGACAGGGAAGGGGTGAGCAGTTCTTC	CASSEGQGRGEQFF
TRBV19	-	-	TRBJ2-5	TGTGCCAGTAGTTCCCGGGAGACCCAGTACTTC	CASSSRETQYF
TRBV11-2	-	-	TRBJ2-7	TGTGCCAGCAGCCGCTGGAGGGGTAGCTCCTACGAGCAGTACTTC	CASSRWRGSSYEQYF
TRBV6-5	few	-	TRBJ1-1	TGTGCCACCGGTCAGAAGAACACTGAAGCTTTCTTT	CATGQKNTEAFF
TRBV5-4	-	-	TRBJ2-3	TGTGCCAGCAGCTTAGGAGCGTCAGCAGATACGCAGTATTTT	CASSLGASADTQYF
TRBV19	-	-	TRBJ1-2	TGTGCCAGTGGATCCTACCTAAGGGACACCGACTATGGCTACACCTTC	CASGSYLRDTDYGYTF
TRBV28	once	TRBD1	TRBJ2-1	TGTGCCCGTCGACCCGGGACAGGGGTTTACAATGAGCAGTTCTTC	CARRPGTGVYNEQFF
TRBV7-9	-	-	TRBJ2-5	TGTGCCAGCAGCTGGGAAGAGACCCAGTACTTC	CASSWEETQYF
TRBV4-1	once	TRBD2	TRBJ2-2	TGCGCCAGCAGCCAAGAGAGGGGGCTAGCGGGGGCGGGCGGGGAGCTGTTTTTT	CASSQERGLAGAGGELFF